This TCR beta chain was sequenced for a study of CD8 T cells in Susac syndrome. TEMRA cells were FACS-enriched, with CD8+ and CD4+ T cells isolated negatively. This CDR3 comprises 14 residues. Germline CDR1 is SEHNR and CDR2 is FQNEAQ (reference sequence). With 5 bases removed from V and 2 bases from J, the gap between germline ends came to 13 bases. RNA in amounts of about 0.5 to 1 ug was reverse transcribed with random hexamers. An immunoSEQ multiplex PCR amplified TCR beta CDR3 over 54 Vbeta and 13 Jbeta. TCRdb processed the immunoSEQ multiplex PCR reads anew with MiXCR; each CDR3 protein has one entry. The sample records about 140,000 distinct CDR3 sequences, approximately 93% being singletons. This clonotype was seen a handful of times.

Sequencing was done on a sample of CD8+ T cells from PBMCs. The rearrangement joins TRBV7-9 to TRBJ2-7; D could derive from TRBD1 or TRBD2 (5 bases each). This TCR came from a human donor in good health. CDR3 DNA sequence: TGTGCCAGCAGCCAGAGGGACGGAACCTACGAGCAGTACTTC. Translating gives CASSQRDGTYEQYF. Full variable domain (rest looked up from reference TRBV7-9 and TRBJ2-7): DTGVSQNPRHKITKRGQNVTFRCDPISEHNRLYWYRQTLGQGPEFLTYFQNEAQLEKSRLLSDRFSAERPKGSFSTLEIQRTEQGDSAMYLCASSQRDGTYEQYFGPGTRLTVT.